Each of the 11 T cell receptor beta chains below was sequenced from the same sample in a study of B cell selection in AIRE deficiency (dated by TCRdb to about 2019). Regulatory T cells were sorted as cells that were CD4+CD25hiCD127low/negative. Library preparation employed the immunoSEQ multiplex PCR assay. TCRdb's version of the immuneACCESS table is confined to in-frame rearrangements and falls short of the full clone set. An unresolved V gene accounts for under half of the shortfall where checked; the remainder is of unknown origin. The sample includes under 20,000 clones, with about 92% observed a single time. The biggest ten clones account for about 1% of the sample. Sequenced input: CD4+CD25+ Tregs sorted from PBMCs. The receptors come from a human donor in good health.

The chain combines TRBV7-2 with TRBJ2-5; D unresolved. Germline-derived CDR1 and CDR2 are SGHTA and FQGNSA. The CDR3 is made up of 12 amino acids. Between the trimmed V and J ends, which lost 8 bases and 0 bases, there was a span of 7 bases. CDR3 in amino acids: CASGINQETQYF. The CDR3 DNA is TGTGCCAGCGGCATAAACCAAGAGACCCAGTACTTC.

The rearrangement joins TRBV11-2 to TRBJ1-6; 9 nucleotides match TRBD1. V lost 2 bases, J lost 4 bases, and 6 bases stayed unmatched. CDR3 size: 17 residues. Germline loops: CDR1 SGHAT, CDR2 FQNNGV. DNA of the CDR3: TGTGCCAGCAGCTTAAGGCCCGGGACAGGGTATAATTCACCCCTCCACTTT. Protein: CASSLRPGTGYNSPLHF.

V gene TRBV4-2 combines with J gene TRBJ1-1; D call uncertain. Germline CDR1 reads LGHNA; CDR2 reads YNFKEQ. V was clipped by 1 base and J by 0 bases, with 6 bases between them. This CDR3 spans 14 amino acids. The CDR3 here is CASSQGAMNTEAFF. The CDR3 bases are TGTGCCAGCAGCCAAGGGGCAATGAACACTGAAGCTTTCTTT.

The J gene is TRBJ1-4, the V gene TRBV28; D is unclear. Germline assignment: CDR1 MDHEN and CDR2 SYDVKM. V lost 3 bases to trimming and J lost 6 bases, with 8 bases between them. There are 13 residues in the CDR3. The CDR3 sequence is CASSFNWDEKLFF. The CDR3 nucleotides are TGTGCCAGCAGTTTTAATTGGGATGAAAAACTGTTTTTT.

DNA for the CDR3: TGTGCCAGCAGTTACTCGACAGGGGCGTACGAGCAGTACTTC. This codes for CASSYSTGAYEQYF. The chain combines TRBV6-6 with TRBJ2-7; 8 nucleotides line up with TRBD1. The CDR3 totals 14 residues. Germline CDR1 is MNHNY and CDR2 is SVGAGI (reference sequence). V shed 0 bases, J shed 4 bases, and the junction held 2 bases outside the gene matches.

The chain carries TRBV5-1 and TRBJ1-5; TRBD1 agrees at 7 bases. Germline loops: CDR1 SGHRS, CDR2 YFSETQ. This CDR3 is built from 14 residues. V was clipped by 4 bases and J by 5 bases; unmatched bases: 6. The CDR3 loop is CASSPGQADQPQHF. The CDR3 region has the DNA TGCGCCAGCAGCCCTGGACAGGCTGATCAGCCCCAGCATTTT.

V usage is TRBV5-5 and J usage is TRBJ1-1; a possible D gene is TRBD1 (6 bases). Germline V lookup: CDR1 SGHKS, CDR2 YYEKEE (reference sequence). The CDR3 has 14 residues. The V end lost 5 bases, the J end lost 5 bases, and 16 bases lay between the germline ends. The CDR3 here is CASRMRGGGTEAFF. The CDR3 nucleotides are TGTGCCAGCAGAATGAGAGGGGGAGGAACTGAAGCTTTCTTT.

This chain links TRBV2 with TRBJ1-2; 11 nucleotides match TRBD1. V lost 5 bases to trimming and J lost 0 bases; unmatched junction nucleotides: 11. Germline lookup yields CDR1 SNHLY and CDR2 FYNNEI. The CDR3 is 18 residues long. The CDR3 here is CASSSSGQGAPANYGYTF. As DNA, the CDR3 is TGTGCCAGCAGTTCTAGCGGACAGGGGGCCCCAGCTAACTATGGCTACACCTTC.

This clone was counted once. The chain combines TRBV28 with TRBJ1-2; no reliable D call. This CDR3 region has 14 residues. V lost 3 bases and J 2 bases, leaving 10 bases between the germline ends. CDR1 is MDHEN, CDR2 SYDVKM, per germline. CDR3 bases: TGTGCCAGCAGTTTTGTCGGCCCAAACTATGGCTACACCTTC. As protein: CASSFVGPNYGYTF.

The chain recombines TRBV28 with TRBJ1-2; TRBD1 is a possible D gene (6 bases). The length of the CDR3 is 13 residues. Germline CDR1 reads MDHEN; CDR2 reads SYDVKM. V lost 5 bases and J 3 bases, leaving 10 bases between the germline ends. The CDR3 is CASSEQGYYGYTF. The CDR3 coding sequence is TGTGCCAGCAGTGAACAGGGCTACTATGGCTACACCTTC.

The genes are TRBV7-3 and TRBJ2-1; D unclear. Trimming stripped 1 base from V and 10 bases from J, with 11 bases between. The CDR3 runs 13 residues. Germline CDR1 and CDR2: SGHTA and FQGTGA. Here the CDR3 reads CASSLRPEREQFF. As DNA, the CDR3 is TGTGCCAGCAGCTTAAGGCCGGAAAGGGAGCAGTTCTTC.